The 20 T cell receptor beta chains in this list originate from one sample, sequenced in a study of cytomegalovirus exposure and HLA in healthy donors. This PCR relied on a set of 60 Vbeta primers and 13 Jbeta primers. The method was immunoSEQ multiplex PCR; TCRdb's version includes in-frame clones alone and lacks a portion of them. Of under 50,000 clones in the sample, 72% are singletons; the top ten hold approximately 6%. Sequencing was carried out using PBMCs. These receptors all stem from a man aged 25 to 45 in good health and CMV-seronegative.

V and J are TRBV19 and TRBJ2-1; TRBD2 matches at 7 bases. CDR1 and CDR2 from the germline V gene are LNHDA and SQIVND (reference sequence). With 4 bases clipped from V and 6 bases from J, the junction kept 6 bases outside the gene matches. CDR3 length: 14 residues. As DNA, the CDR3 is TGTGCCAGTAGTAGCGGGAGCTTCATCAATGAGCAGTTCTTC. Translation gives CASSSGSFINEQFF.

The chain combines TRBV2 with TRBJ2-7; D might be TRBD2 (6 bases). The CDR3 extends over 16 amino acids. V was cut by 4 bases and J by 2 bases, with 18 bases left in between. Per the germline V gene, CDR1 is SNHLY and CDR2 is FYNNEI. The CDR3 DNA reads as TGTGCCAGCAGTGCCGCGATACTAGCTAAAGCCTACGAGCAGTACTTC. Its translation: CASSAAILAKAYEQYF.

This chain uses TRBV6-6 with TRBJ2-7, with 7 bases aligning to TRBD1. The CDR3 has 13 amino acids. Germline V CDR1 and CDR2: MNHNY, SVGAGI (reference sequence). V lost 4 bases, J lost 6 bases, and 6 bases stayed unmatched. CDR3: CASSSRQGGEQYF. CDR3 coding DNA: TGTGCCAGCAGTTCGAGACAGGGCGGCGAGCAGTACTTC.

The chain uses TRBV29-1 and TRBJ1-1; D is unclear. The CDR3 is 14 residues long. V lost 5 bases to trimming and J lost 0 bases, with 13 bases between them. Germline-derived CDR1 and CDR2 are SQVTM and ANQGSEA. CDR3 in DNA: TGCAGCGTTCTCTCAACGGGGATGAACACTGAAGCTTTCTTT. Translated, it gives CSVLSTGMNTEAFF.

J is TRBJ1-5 and V is TRBV6-5; D uncertain. Trimming removed 5 bases from V and 1 base from J, with 9 bases in between. In germline, CDR1 is MNHEY, CDR2 SVGAGI. The CDR3 has 14 residues. CDR3 bases: TGTGCCAGCAGTACCCCGGGGAGCAATCAGCCCCAGCATTTT. It encodes CASSTPGSNQPQHF.

The chain joins TRBV6-5 to TRBJ1-1, with D possibly matching TRBD1 (5 bases). CDR1 is MNHEY, CDR2 SVGAGI, per germline. The CDR3 length is 13 residues. Trimming took off 3 bases at V and 7 bases at J, with 12 bases between the two ends. The CDR3 bases are TGTGCCAGCAGTTATTCTCAGGGCAGTGAAGCTTTCTTT. It yields the protein CASSYSQGSEAFF.

This chain uses TRBV19 with TRBJ2-5; a weak D match, TRBD2 (6 bases). Trimming pared 4 bases from V and 5 bases from J, leaving 8 bases between. This CDR3 is 12 amino acids long. Germline V gene lookup returns CDR1 LNHDA and CDR2 SQIVND (reference sequence). In DNA form, the CDR3 reads TGTGCCAGTAGTACTGGGGGGGAGACCCAGTACTTC. It translates to CASSTGGETQYF.

This chain joins TRBV4-2 and TRBJ1-2; 8 bases are a match to TRBD1. The CDR3 sequence is 16 residues long. Germline assignment: CDR1 LGHNA and CDR2 YNFKEQ. The ends lost 2 bases at V and 0 bases at J; junction bases unmatched: 5. CDR3 region: CASSQPGTGANYGYTF. The DNA for the CDR3 is TGTGCCAGCAGCCAACCCGGGACAGGAGCTAACTATGGCTACACCTTC.

The chain combines TRBV29-1 with TRBJ1-1; a possible D gene is TRBD1 (5 bases). The CDR3 sequence is 12 residues long. Germline V CDR1 and CDR2: SQVTM, ANQGSEA. V was clipped by 7 bases and J by 4 bases, with 13 bases between them. DNA of the CDR3: TGCAGCGGGATCGCAGGGATCACTGAAGCTTTCTTT. It translates to CSGIAGITEAFF. Variable domain in full (rest from reference TRBV29-1 and TRBJ1-1): SAVISQKPSRDICQRGTSLTIQCQVDSQVTMMFWYRQQPGQSLTLIATANQGSEATYESGFVIDKFPISRPNLTFSTLTVSNMSPEDSSIYLCSGIAGITEAFFGQGTRLTVV.

The chain joins TRBV5-1 to TRBJ2-5; 7 bases line up with TRBD2. V shed 0 bases and J 3 bases; nucleotides not matched to a gene: 2. CDR1 is SGHRS and CDR2 is YFSETQ in the germline V gene. The CDR3 is 14 residues long. The CDR3 sequence is CASSLVAGEETQYF. CDR3 coding DNA: TGCGCCAGCAGCTTGGTGGCGGGGGAAGAGACCCAGTACTTC.

The sample holds a few counts of this clone. At one end the junction does not follow the germline gene, possibly because of a read error. This same CDR3 is encoded by further DNA sequences in the sample. V is TRBV5-6 and J is TRBJ2-2; a possible D gene is TRBD2 (5 bases). CDR3 length: 13 amino acids. Germline V CDR1 and CDR2: SGHDT, YYEEEE. CDR3 bases: TGTGCCAGCAGCAACGGGGAGACCGGAGAGCTGTTTTTT. Protein product: CASSNGETGELFF.

The CDR3 nucleotides are TGTGCCAGCAGGGGGGGACAGGGTTCTGGCTACACCTTC. Protein product: CASRGGQGSGYTF. This chain connects TRBV9 to TRBJ1-2; 9 nucleotides match TRBD1. Germline CDR1 and CDR2: SGDLS and YYNGEE. V was pared by 5 bases and J by 7 bases, with 6 bases of the junction left unmatched. CDR3 length equals 13 residues.

The CDR3 is CASSGLALDTQYF. The CDR3 DNA is TGCGCCAGCAGCGGACTAGCGTTAGATACGCAGTATTTT. This rearrangement joins TRBV10-2 to TRBJ2-3; TRBD2 agrees at 9 bases. Germline lookup yields CDR1 WSHSY and CDR2 SAAADI. V shed 6 bases and J 5 bases; nucleotides not matched to a gene: 3. This CDR3 contains 13 residues.

CDR3 sequence (DNA): TGTGCCAGCCTACGAGCGGGAAGCTCCTACGAGCAGTACTTC. Translated: CASLRAGSSYEQYF. The chain combines TRBV7-8 with TRBJ2-7, with 7 bases identical to TRBD2. J lost 0 bases, V lost 8 bases, and 7 bases had no gene match. Per germline, CDR1 SGHVS and CDR2 FQNEAQ. This CDR3 has 14 amino acids.

This chain connects TRBV5-6 to TRBJ2-7; D possibly corresponds to TRBD2 (5 bases). The ends were cut back, 2 bases at V and 3 bases at J, with 15 bases in the middle. This CDR3 has 15 residues. Germline CDR1 and CDR2: SGHDT and YYEEEE. CDR3 sequence reads: CASSLIDGDDYEQYF. CDR3 in DNA: TGTGCCAGCAGCTTAATCGACGGGGATGACTACGAGCAGTACTTC.

The genes are TRBV6-1 and TRBJ1-2, with a tentative D call TRBD1 (5 bases). CDR3 length: 16 amino acids. Per the germline V gene, CDR1 is MNHNS and CDR2 is SASEGT. The germline V and J ends were trimmed by 1 base and 0 bases, with 12 bases remaining between them. The CDR3 DNA reads TGTGCCAGCAGTGAAGTCGGGGGACCAGCTAACTATGGCTACACCTTC. Encoded protein: CASSEVGGPANYGYTF.

The genes are TRBV25-1 and TRBJ2-7; TRBD1 matches at 7 bases. The CDR3 is 16 amino acids. Losses at the gene ends were 5 bases for V and 4 bases for J; bases not matched to a gene: 14. From germline, CDR1 is MGHDK and CDR2 SYGVNS. The DNA of the CDR3 is TGTGCCAGCAGTCTCCTCCGGGACAGAGGGACGTACGAGCAGTACGTC. It translates to CASSLLRDRGTYEQYV.

As to this clone: Additional DNA sequences in this sample encode the identical CDR3. V gene TRBV25-1 combines with J gene TRBJ1-2, with a weak D call TRBD1 (6 bases). Germline CDR1 and CDR2: MGHDK and SYGVNS. The CDR3 loop spans 13 amino acids. Trimming left V 3 bases short and J 1 base short, with 6 bases between. CDR3 nucleotides: TGTGCCAGCAGTGAGGACAGTAACTATGGCTACACCTTC. The encoded protein is CASSEDSNYGYTF.

This rearrangement joins TRBV19 to TRBJ2-6; 9 bases are a match to TRBD1. The germline CDR1 and CDR2 sequences are LNHDA and SQIVND (reference sequence). The CDR3 spans 17 residues. The CDR3 coding sequence is TGTGCGAGTGAGGGACAGGGTAGACGGTCTGGGGCCAACGTCCTGACTTTC. Its translation is CASEGQGRRSGANVLTF. The full variable domain, in which reference TRBV19 and TRBJ2-6 provide the parts outside the CDR3, is DGGITQSPKYLFRKEGQNVTLSCEQNLNHDAMYWYRQDPGQGLRLIYYSQIVNDFQKGDIAEGYSVSREKKESFPLTVTSAQKNPTAFYLCASEGQGRRSGANVLTFGAGSRLTVL.

This clone was seen only a few times. The chain joins TRBV7-9 to TRBJ2-5; weak D call: TRBD2 (5 bases). CDR3 size: 13 residues. Germline V gives CDR1 SEHNR, CDR2 FQNEAQ (reference sequence). The V end lost 3 bases, the J end lost 3 bases, and 8 bases lay between the germline ends. CDR3 region: CASSFWGEETQYF. The CDR3 DNA reads TGTGCCAGCAGCTTTTGGGGAGAAGAGACCCAGTACTTC.